The 7 T cell receptor beta chains below all came from one sample that was sequenced in a study of CD8+ T cells in alopecia areata (dated by TCRdb to 2017 to 2018). Preparation of the library involved the immunoSEQ multiplex PCR assay. For TCR sequencing, RNA was extracted from every sample and reverse transcribed into cDNA to serve as template. Here the immuneACCESS table is served through TCRdb, limited to in-frame sequences with V and J called. Missing clones are a known gap in these copies; in checked studies unresolved V genes cover under half, and the rest lacks a known reason. In this sample the table shows 150,000 to 200,000 clones, roughly 53% of which occur a single time. The ten largest account for approximately 11% of the sample. The time point label here, explained by the study, means: 24 weeks on oral tofacitinib. The treatment or condition label corresponds to: oral pan-JAK inhibitor, 5-10 mg twice daily.

Material: CD8+ T cells sorted from blood, obtained at week 24, from a patient treated with tofacitinib. Receptors were obtained from a human donor with alopecia areata.

This clone has just one count. V usage is TRBV4-3 and J usage is TRBJ1-1, with D perhaps TRBD1 (6 bases). This CDR3 comprises 20 residues. Trimming took off 0 bases at V and 3 bases at J, with 26 bases between the two ends. CDR1 and CDR2 (germline): LGHNA, YSLEER. The CDR3 region is CASSQDYPSLGQPRYTEAFF. CDR3 sequence (DNA): TGCGCCAGCAGCCAAGATTACCCCTCTCTCGGACAGCCTCGTTACACTGAAGCTTTCTTT.

This clone was seen only a few times. The chain uses TRBV10-2 and TRBJ1-2, with D possibly matching TRBD1 (6 bases). Trimming shortened V by 3 bases and J by 7 bases, and 15 bases separated the two germline ends. The V gene's germline CDR1 is WSHSY and CDR2 SAAADI. This CDR3 region has 14 residues. CDR3 sequence: CASSDGGRIGGYTF. The CDR3 nucleotides are TGCGCCAGCAGTGATGGGGGCCGGATTGGTGGCTACACCTTC.

The V and J genes are TRBV6-5 and TRBJ1-6, with 7 bases aligning to TRBD1. Trimming took 5 bases from V and 7 from J; bases not matched to a gene: 8. Germline V gene lookup returns CDR1 MNHEY and CDR2 SVGAGI. The CDR3 has 15 amino acids. CDR3 region: CASSLDRAYNSPLHF. CDR3 DNA: TGTGCCAGCAGTCTCGACAGGGCGTACAATTCACCCCTCCACTTT.

This clone showed up just a few times. The chain combines TRBV7-2 with TRBJ2-5, with D possibly being TRBD1 (5 bases). Per the germline V gene, CDR1 is SGHTA and CDR2 is FQGNSA. The CDR3 sequence is 14 residues long. V was pared by 4 bases and J by 4 bases, with 13 bases between. In DNA, the CDR3 is TGTGCCAGCAGCTCGGCGGACAAGCGAGAGACCCAGTACTTC. Translation gives CASSSADKRETQYF.

The J gene is TRBJ2-2, the V gene TRBV7-2; D is uncertain. The V end was cut by 0 bases, the J end by 6 bases, with 8 bases between. The CDR3 extends over 14 amino acids. Germline V gene sequence: CDR1 SGHTA, CDR2 FQGNSA. Here the CDR3 reads CASSLAGGPGELFF. In DNA form, the CDR3 reads TGTGCCAGCAGCTTAGCCGGTGGGCCCGGGGAGCTGTTTTTT.

In this sample, this clone turned up once. The rearrangement uses TRBV7-2 and TRBJ2-1; no firm D call. This CDR3 is built from 15 residues. Trimming took off 6 bases at V and 3 bases at J, with 15 bases between the two ends. From germline, CDR1 is SGHTA and CDR2 FQGNSA. CDR3 bases: TGTGCCAGCAGTCCGGTTGATCAAAACTACAATGAGCAGTTCTTC. Translated: CASSPVDQNYNEQFF. Full variable domain (rest looked up from reference TRBV7-2 and TRBJ2-1): GAGVSQSPSNKVTEKGKDVELRCDPISGHTALYWYRQSLGQGLEFLIYFQGNSAPDKSGLPSDRFSAERTGGSVSTLTIQRTQQEDSAVYLCASSPVDQNYNEQFFGPGTRLTVL.

The chain couples TRBV2 to TRBJ2-7; D is undetermined. V lost 4 bases and J lost 4, with 8 bases in between. This CDR3 is 12 amino acids long. The germline V gene encodes CDR1 SNHLY and CDR2 FYNNEI. CDR3 protein: CASSVGDYEQYF. The CDR3 region has the DNA TGTGCCAGCAGTGTTGGGGATTACGAGCAGTACTTC.